Below, one T cell receptor (beta chain) is given with its context. The CDR3 has 13 residues. Trimming took off 8 bases at V and 1 base at J, with 12 bases between the two ends. CDR1 SNHLY and CDR2 FYNNEI come from the germline V gene. Bulk PBMC genomic DNA spanned ten immunoSEQ deep plates. Here immunoSEQ multiplex PCR was the method, and the copy in TCRdb shows in-frame clones only, minus some. This table holds approximately 480,000 clones, about three quarters found once. This entry comes from a study of shared clonotypes between healthy human individuals. Study-wide context: Researchers drew samples from a couple of women and three men aged 18 to 49.

Sample: PBMCs. The receptor was derived from a woman aged 40 to 50 in good health. Some clones in this sample may be carry-over from other donors' samples. This chain links TRBV2 with TRBJ2-7; D is undetermined. CDR3: CASVSSPSYEQYF. The DNA for the CDR3 is TGTGCCAGCGTTTCATCCCCGTCCTACGAGCAGTACTTC.